Below, 29 T cell receptor beta chains from the same sample are listed, as sequenced in a study of regulatory T cells in long-lasting Graves disease (dated by TCRdb to 2020 to 2023). The time point label corresponds to: newly diagnosed GD, antithyroid drugs for less than 3 months. For both TCR sequencing and RNA sequencing, RNA was extracted from PBMCs using TRIzol. The method was multiplex PCR. Sequencing instrument: Illumina HiSeq 4000. To build TCR beta libraries, CDR3 regions were amplified by Arm-PCR using iRepertoire HTBI primers. Starting from the raw public reads, TCRdb applied fastp trimming at Q25, assembled clones with MiXCR and retained in-frame beta chains. Duplicate CDR3 protein sequences are folded into a single record with the most common DNA and genes. For this sample the table gives 600,000 to 650,000 distinct CDR3 sequences, of which approximately 15% were detected only once. The top ten clones comprise 15% to 20% of the sample.

This same sample was also part of a study on T cells in Graves' hyperthyroidism and ophthalmopathy.

Sample: peripheral blood mononuclear cells (PBMCs), taken at new diagnosis, from a patient treated with antithyroid drugs. These receptor sequences come from a woman aged 25 to 39 with Graves disease. Donor details come from another sample of the same person, matched by shared clones.

The chain couples TRBV7-9 to TRBJ1-2; D may be TRBD1 (6 bases). Trimming took 2 bases from V and 0 from J, leaving 13 bases between them. The CDR3 length is 16 residues. Looked up from germline, CDR1 is SEHNR and CDR2 is FQNEAQ (reference sequence). In nucleotides, the CDR3 is TGTGCCAGCAGCTTATTGGGGGGCCTCGCTAACTATGGCTACACCTTC. This codes for CASSLLGGLANYGYTF.

Many counts were recorded for this clonotype. The genes are TRBV15 and TRBJ2-7; no clear D. The germline gives CDR1 LNHNV, CDR2 YYDKDF (reference sequence). This CDR3 is 14 amino acids long. V lost 6 bases to trimming and J lost 3 bases, with 15 bases between them. The CDR3 reads CATSLTYPDYEQYF. DNA of the CDR3: TGTGCCACCAGTTTGACGTATCCCGACTACGAGCAGTACTTC.

In this sample, this clonotype turned up many times. The CDR3 sequence is CASSLGGVQLSNQPQHF. Written as DNA, the CDR3 is TGTGCCAGCAGCCTAGGGGGAGTTCAGTTAAGCAATCAGCCCCAGCATTTT. The chain has TRBV7-8 and TRBJ1-5, with D possibly matching TRBD1 (6 bases). This CDR3 comprises 17 residues. Trimming took off 5 bases at V and 1 base at J, with 18 bases between the two ends. Looked up from germline, CDR1 is SGHVS and CDR2 is FQNEAQ.

This clonotype appeared many times. V is TRBV12-3 or TRBV12-4 and J is TRBJ2-5, with 9 bases that match TRBD2. CDR3 size: 15 residues. After removal of 3 bases from V and 3 bases from J, the junction contained 5 bases not matched to a gene. The CDR3 DNA follows: TGTGCCAGCAGTTTCGAACTAGCGGGCAAAGAGACCCAGTACTTC. Translating gives CASSFELAGKETQYF.

The table lists this clonotype with a few counts. One junction end disagrees with the germline gene, perhaps due to a read error. This sequence joins TRBV20-1 and TRBJ2-2; maybe TRBD1 (5 bases). The CDR3 covers 16 residues. The germline CDR1 and CDR2 sequences are DFQATT and SNEGSKA (reference sequence). DNA of the CDR3: TGCAGTGGTAGAAAGTCAGGACAAGCGAACACCGGGGAGCTGTTTTTT. Amino acid sequence: CSGRKSGQANTGELFF.

This clonotype was detected only a few times. The chain couples TRBV5-1 to TRBJ2-3; 7 positions agree with TRBD2. The CDR3 runs 16 residues. J gave up 3 bases and V 4 bases, and 11 bases lay outside the gene matches. Germline CDR1 reads SGHRS; CDR2 reads YFSETQ. The CDR3 protein is CASSKLAAIGTDTQYF. The DNA for the CDR3 is TGCGCCAGCAGCAAGCTAGCGGCCATAGGTACAGATACGCAGTATTTT.

This clonotype has just one count. One junction end does not reproduce the germline sequence, and a read error may be involved. The chain employs TRBV25-1 and TRBJ1-3; no firm D call. Germline assignment: CDR1 MGHDK and CDR2 SYGVNS. This CDR3 spans 17 amino acids. For the CDR3, the DNA is TGTACCAGCAGTGATTTTAGGAGTACGGGAGCTGGAAACACCATATATTTT. Residues: CTSSDFRSTGAGNTIYF.

The rearrangement links TRBV27 to TRBJ1-6, with 7 bases that match TRBD1. This CDR3 spans 13 amino acids. V was clipped by 5 bases and J by 16 bases; unmatched bases: 11. CDR1 and CDR2 from the germline V gene are MNHEY and SMNVEV (reference sequence). CDR3 sequence (DNA): TGTGCCAGCAGTCTGCCGGGACAGTCTATACTCCACTTT. It yields the protein CASSLPGQSILHF.

The chain is built from TRBV25-1 and TRBJ2-3; 8 bases match TRBD2. The V segment lost 6 bases and the J segment 2 bases; nucleotides outside the gene matches: 1. Looked up from germline, CDR1 is MGHDK and CDR2 is SYGVNS. The CDR3 spans 13 residues. Written as DNA, the CDR3 is TGTGCCAGCAGAGCGGGAGTCACAGATACGCAGTATTTT. This translates into CASRAGVTDTQYF. Full variable domain (outside the CDR3, taken from reference TRBV25-1 and TRBJ2-3): EADIYQTPRYLVIGTGKKITLECSQTMGHDKMYWYQQDPGMELHLIHYSYGVNSTEKGDLSSESTVSRIRTEHFPLTLESARPSHTSQYLCASRAGVTDTQYFGPGTRLTVL.

This clonotype was detected ten times or more. The V and J genes are TRBV7-8 and TRBJ2-5; 7 nucleotides line up with TRBD2. The CDR3 consists of 16 residues. J was trimmed by 2 bases and V by 0 bases; bases with no gene match: 6. Germline CDR1 SGHVS, CDR2 FQNEAQ. The CDR3 nucleotides are TGTGCCAGCAGCTTAGCCCGGCTAGCGGAACAAGAGACCCAGTACTTC. Its protein product is CASSLARLAEQETQYF.

This clonotype was found a few times. The V call is TRBV2, the J call TRBJ2-5; D might be TRBD1 or TRBD2, each matching 6 bases. Germline lookup yields CDR1 SNHLY and CDR2 FYNNEI. This CDR3 region has 13 residues. Trimming removed 5 bases from V and 4 bases from J, with 11 bases in between. CDR3 DNA: TGTGCCAGCAGTAGGGGGGTTTCAGAGACCCAGTACTTC. Its protein is CASSRGVSETQYF. Full variable domain (rest looked up from reference TRBV2 and TRBJ2-5): EPEVTQTPSHQVTQMGQEVILRCVPISNHLYFYWYRQILGQKVEFLVSFYNNEISEKSEIFDDQFSVERPDGSNFTLKIRSTKLEDSAMYFCASSRGVSETQYFGPGTRLLVL.

Details on this clonotype: This could be a read error, since a much larger clone is one nucleotide away. Written as DNA, the CDR3 is TGTGCCAGCAGCCGTACCATGGACGCTGCCGGCCGTGAAGCTTTCTTT. Residues: CASSRTMDAAGREAFF. This chain connects TRBV6-4 to TRBJ1-1; D gene uncertain. CDR3 size: 16 residues. Germline V gene data show CDR1 as MRHNA and CDR2 as SNTAGT. The germline V and J ends were trimmed by 6 bases and 7 bases, with 24 bases remaining between them.

This clonotype was found a few times. The genes are TRBV30 and TRBJ2-7; D is undetermined. The CDR3 sequence is 14 residues long. The germline V and J ends were trimmed by 2 bases and 6 bases, with 17 bases remaining between them. CDR1 GTSNPN and CDR2 SVGIG come from the germline V gene (reference sequence). Here the CDR3 DNA reads TGTGCCTGGAGTAAGACCTCAGTGGACGGCGAGCAGTACTTC. Encoded protein: CAWSKTSVDGEQYF.

This chain joins TRBV27 and TRBJ2-3; D possibly corresponds to TRBD1 (6 bases). CDR3 length: 15 amino acids. Trimming cost V 7 bases and J 4 bases, with 18 bases left between them. The germline gives CDR1 MNHEY, CDR2 SMNVEV (reference sequence). The CDR3 loop is CASTAGERKADTQYF. The CDR3 nucleotides read TGTGCCAGCACGGCAGGGGAGAGGAAGGCAGATACGCAGTATTTT.

The gene calls are TRBV9 and TRBJ2-2, with TRBD2 matching 7 bases. After removal of 3 bases from V and 7 bases from J, the junction contained 6 bases not matched to a gene. The CDR3 length is 14 residues. CDR1 is SGDLS and CDR2 is YYNGEE in the germline V gene. Written as DNA, the CDR3 is TGTGCCAGCAGCGGGGAGGGGAACGTCGGGGAGCTGTTTTTT. Its protein product is CASSGEGNVGELFF.

This clonotype appeared many times. The chain combines TRBV20-1 with TRBJ1-2; the D gene is possibly TRBD1 (5 bases). The CDR3 runs to 12 residues. V lost 4 bases and J lost 1, with 7 bases in between. Looked up from germline, CDR1 is DFQATT and CDR2 is SNEGSKA (reference sequence). CDR3 amino acids: CSATDSNYGYTF. The CDR3 nucleotides read TGCAGTGCTACCGACAGTAACTATGGCTACACCTTC.

This clonotype was picked up a small number of times. This chain uses TRBV4-2 with TRBJ2-1, with D possibly being TRBD1 (5 bases). Trimming stripped 8 bases from V and 10 bases from J, with 21 bases between. CDR3 size: 14 residues. Germline V lookup: CDR1 LGHNA, CDR2 YNFKEQ. This CDR3 reads CASQQDPGIREQFF. CDR3 DNA: TGTGCCAGCCAGCAGGACCCAGGGATTCGAGAGCAGTTCTTC.

This clonotype appeared many times. The genes are TRBV11-1 and TRBJ2-7; D remains unclear. This CDR3 contains 13 residues. Trimming took off 3 bases at V and 2 bases at J, with 8 bases between the two ends. CDR1 and CDR2 (germline): SGHAT, FQDESV (reference sequence). The DNA for the CDR3 is TGTGCCAGCAGCTTTTCAGTCGCCTACGAGCAGTACTTC. Its protein product is CASSFSVAYEQYF.

This clonotype was detected a few times. V is TRBV7-9 and J is TRBJ2-1, with D possibly matching TRBD2 (5 bases). Germline lookup yields CDR1 SEHNR and CDR2 FQNEAQ (reference sequence). This CDR3 contains 15 residues. The germline V and J ends were trimmed by 5 bases and 0 bases, with 11 bases remaining between them. This CDR3 is CASSTLGSSYNEQFF. The CDR3 DNA follows: TGTGCCAGCAGCACCTTAGGGAGCTCCTACAATGAGCAGTTCTTC. The complete variable domain, with remaining parts taken from reference TRBV7-9 and TRBJ2-1, reads DTGVSQNPRHKITKRGQNVTFRCDPISEHNRLYWYRQTLGQGPEFLTYFQNEAQLEKSRLLSDRFSAERPKGSFSTLEIQRTEQGDSAMYLCASSTLGSSYNEQFFGPGTRLTVL.

CDR3 protein: CASSLGAENIQYF. CDR3 DNA: TGTGCCAGCAGTTTAGGGGCGGAGAACATTCAGTACTTC. This sequence joins TRBV12-3 or TRBV12-4 and TRBJ2-4; D ambiguous. The CDR3 covers 13 residues. V lost 1 base, J lost 7 bases, and 8 bases lay in between.

This clonotype was recorded at least ten times. V gene TRBV2 combines with J gene TRBJ2-1; D is ambiguous. The CDR3 consists of 12 residues. V lost 5 bases to trimming and J lost 9 bases, with 11 bases between them. CDR1 is SNHLY and CDR2 is FYNNEI in the germline V gene. CDR3 nucleotide sequence: TGTGCCAGCAGTTACGACCCTACTGAGCAGTTCTTC. It translates to CASSYDPTEQFF. The complete variable domain, with remaining parts taken from reference TRBV2 and TRBJ2-1, reads EPEVTQTPSHQVTQMGQEVILRCVPISNHLYFYWYRQILGQKVEFLVSFYNNEISEKSEIFDDQFSVERPDGSNFTLKIRSTKLEDSAMYFCASSYDPTEQFFGPGTRLTVL.

The chain recombines TRBV24-1 with TRBJ2-3, with D unresolved. Trimming shortened V by 4 bases and J by 4 bases, and 14 bases separated the two germline ends. The CDR3 is 15 residues long. Germline CDR1 reads KGHDR; CDR2 reads SFDVKD. The CDR3: CATSDPGRAPDTQYF. The CDR3 DNA reads TGTGCCACCAGTGACCCAGGACGGGCCCCAGATACGCAGTATTTT.

This clonotype was counted a few times. This chain joins TRBV7-3 and TRBJ2-5; 9 positions match TRBD2. V shed 6 bases and J 5 bases; nucleotides not matched to a gene: 7. The CDR3 runs to 14 residues. In germline, CDR1 is SGHTA, CDR2 FQGTGA. The CDR3 DNA follows: TGTGCCAGCAGGGTTAGCGGGAGTAAGGAGACCCAGTACTTC. Amino acid sequence: CASRVSGSKETQYF.

This clonotype was observed a few times. The V and J genes are TRBV7-9 and TRBJ2-3, with TRBD2 identical over 8 bases. The CDR3 length is 15 residues. V lost 3 bases to trimming and J lost 3 bases; unmatched junction nucleotides: 5. Germline loops: CDR1 SEHNR, CDR2 FQNEAQ (reference sequence). The CDR3 protein is CASSFMGLVTDTQYF. CDR3 sequence (DNA): TGTGCCAGCAGCTTTATGGGACTAGTGACAGATACGCAGTATTTT.

The chain has TRBV27 and TRBJ2-3; TRBD2 might be the D (5 bases). V was clipped by 0 bases and J by 3 bases, with 13 bases between them. The germline CDR1 and CDR2 sequences are MNHEY and SMNVEV (reference sequence). The CDR3 runs 16 residues. The CDR3 sequence is CASSLSGGLRTDTQYF. The CDR3 DNA is TGTGCCAGCAGTTTATCGGGCGGGCTAAGGACAGATACGCAGTATTTT.

Many counts were recorded for this clonotype. The chain couples TRBV2 to TRBJ2-7; possible D gene TRBD2, 6 bases. V was shortened by 4 bases and J by 5 bases, with 15 bases between the two germline ends. The CDR3 runs 14 residues. Germline V CDR1 and CDR2: SNHLY, FYNNEI. The CDR3 DNA reads as TGTGCCAGCAGTGTGGAGGGGCGCGGGGACGAGCAGTACTTC. Protein: CASSVEGRGDEQYF.

This chain uses TRBV7-2 with TRBJ2-5; unclear D gene. Germline CDR1 SGHTA, CDR2 FQGNSA. V lost 5 bases, J lost 7 bases, and 17 bases lay in between. The CDR3 consists of 14 residues. The CDR3 is CASSIHPPEGTQYF. DNA for the CDR3: TGTGCCAGCAGCATACATCCGCCGGAAGGGACCCAGTACTTC.

In the case of this clonotype: A much larger clone lies a single base off, so this may be a read error. The gene calls are TRBV6-7 and TRBJ1-1; no definite D call. TRBV6-7 counts as an open reading frame of uncertain function. The CDR3 totals 13 residues. CDR3 sequence: CASSPEAGEEALF. CDR3 nucleotide sequence: TGTGCCAGCAGTCCCGAGGCCGGTGAGGAAGCTCTCTTT.

This CDR3 is CASSLSRGGSLTDTQYF. For the CDR3, the DNA is TGTGCCAGCAGCTTATCCCGGGGTGGGTCGCTCACAGATACGCAGTATTTT. The gene calls are TRBV7-6 and TRBJ2-3, with a tentative D call TRBD2 (5 bases). CDR1 is SGHVS and CDR2 is FNYEAQ in the germline V gene. The CDR3 runs to 17 residues. V gave up 2 bases and J gave up 2 bases, with 17 bases separating them.